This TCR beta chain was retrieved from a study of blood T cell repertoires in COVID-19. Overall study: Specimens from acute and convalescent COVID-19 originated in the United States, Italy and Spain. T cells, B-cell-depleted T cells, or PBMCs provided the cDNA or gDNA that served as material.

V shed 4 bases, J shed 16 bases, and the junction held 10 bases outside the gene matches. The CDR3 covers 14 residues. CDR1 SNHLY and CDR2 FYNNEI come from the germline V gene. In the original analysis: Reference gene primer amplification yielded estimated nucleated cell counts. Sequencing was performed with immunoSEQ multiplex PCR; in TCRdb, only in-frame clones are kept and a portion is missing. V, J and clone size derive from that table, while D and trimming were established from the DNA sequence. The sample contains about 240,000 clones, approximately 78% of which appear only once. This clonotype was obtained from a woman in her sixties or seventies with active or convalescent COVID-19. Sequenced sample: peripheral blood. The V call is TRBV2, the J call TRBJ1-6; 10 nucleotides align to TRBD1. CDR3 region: CASSVGTGERKLHF. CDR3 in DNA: TGTGCCAGCAGTGTAGGGACAGGGGAGAGAAAGCTCCACTTT.